The 7 T cell receptor beta chains presented below share a single source sample, sequenced in a study of blood T cell repertoires in COVID-19. Sequencing was performed with immunoSEQ multiplex PCR; in TCRdb, only in-frame clones are kept and a portion is missing. Seen here are over 150,000 clones, 84% observed once, and the top ten hold around 7.8%. Sequenced material: PBMCs or T cells enriched from blood (not recorded which). The receptors stem from a man aged 50-59 years who had recovered from COVID-19.

The chain carries TRBV6-5 and TRBJ1-1; a possible D gene is TRBD1 (5 bases). The V gene's germline CDR1 is MNHEY and CDR2 SVGAGI. Trimming took off 6 bases at V and 7 bases at J, with 12 bases between the two ends. The CDR3 is made up of 12 amino acids. The CDR3 nucleotides read TGTGCCAGCAGCAACCTTCAGGGTGAAGCTTTCTTT. Its protein is CASSNLQGEAFF.

V is TRBV5-1 and J is TRBJ1-1, with a possible D match to TRBD1 (5 bases). Trimming pared 4 bases from V and 4 bases from J, leaving 14 bases between. The V gene's germline CDR1 is SGHRS and CDR2 YFSETQ. The CDR3 contains 14 residues. The DNA for the CDR3 is TGCGCCAGCAGCATACCCAGGGAGGGCACTGAAGCTTTCTTT. As protein: CASSIPREGTEAFF.

The gene calls are TRBV7-2 and TRBJ2-1, with 9 bases fitting TRBD1. Trimming removed 6 bases from V and 6 bases from J; junction bases left unmatched: 9. The CDR3 totals 15 residues. Per the germline V gene, CDR1 is SGHTA and CDR2 is FQGNSA. CDR3 amino acids: CASSILQGALNEQFF. In DNA, the CDR3 is TGTGCCAGCAGTATTTTACAGGGGGCGCTCAATGAGCAGTTCTTC.

The chain employs TRBV19 and TRBJ1-1; perhaps TRBD1 as D (5 bases). The V and J ends lost 3 bases and 1 base respectively, with 9 bases between them. Germline V CDR1 and CDR2: LNHDA, SQIVND (reference sequence). The CDR3 extends over 14 amino acids. The CDR3 reads CASSIITGNTEAFF. CDR3 bases: TGTGCCAGTAGTATTATAACAGGGAACACTGAAGCTTTCTTT.

The chain carries TRBV5-6 and TRBJ1-5; the D gene is possibly TRBD1 (6 bases). CDR1 and CDR2 from the germline V gene are SGHDT and YYEEEE. The CDR3 sequence is 14 residues long. The germline V and J ends were trimmed by 4 bases and 1 base, with 9 bases remaining between them. The DNA for the CDR3 is TGTGCCAGCAGCCGGACAGACAGCAATCAGCCCCAGCATTTT. This encodes CASSRTDSNQPQHF.

The V call is TRBV7-2, the J call TRBJ1-6; no definite D call. This CDR3 comprises 16 residues. Per germline, CDR1 SGHTA and CDR2 FQGNSA. V lost 7 bases to trimming and J lost 11 bases, with 24 bases between them. The CDR3 loop reads CASTPGGGRIEAPLHF. CDR3 in DNA: TGTGCCAGCACCCCCGGCGGAGGCCGAATAGAAGCACCCCTCCACTTT.

The V and J genes are TRBV7-8 and TRBJ1-1, with D tentatively TRBD1 (5 bases). Per germline, CDR1 SGHVS and CDR2 FQNEAQ. CDR3 length equals 16 residues. Trimming stripped 0 bases from V and 6 bases from J, with 17 bases between. Here the CDR3 DNA reads TGTGCCAGCAGCTTAGCGACAGTTAGTCTTAACCCTGAAGCTTTCTTT. Protein product: CASSLATVSLNPEAFF.